The 8 T cell receptor beta chains in this list originate from one sample, sequenced in a study of T cell responses to AZD1222 COVID-19 vaccine. Data came from immunoSEQ multiplex PCR; TCRdb stores just in-frame clones and leaves some out. The sample comprises 140,000 or so clones, around 90% of which are singletons, and about 1.9% rests with the top ten. Sequenced material: peripheral blood, taken 28 days after the second AZD1222 dose. The receptors stem from an adult who received the AZD1222 COVID-19 vaccine.

The chain has TRBV5-1 and TRBJ2-1; weak D call: TRBD2 (6 bases). V lost 4 bases to trimming and J lost 4 bases, with 18 bases between them. This CDR3 has 16 residues. Germline CDR1 is SGHRS and CDR2 is YFSETQ. CDR3 sequence (DNA): TGCGCCAGCAGCGGGGGGACCGTATCAAAATACAATGAGCAGTTCTTC. Translated: CASSGGTVSKYNEQFF.

The chain recombines TRBV6-1 with TRBJ1-2, with D hard to call. Trimming shortened V by 2 bases and J by 8 bases, and 12 bases separated the two germline ends. CDR1 and CDR2 from the germline V gene are MNHNS and SASEGT. The CDR3 loop spans 13 amino acids. CDR3 bases: TGTGCCAGCAGTGAATTGGAGGATCAAGGCTACACCTTC. Encoded protein: CASSELEDQGYTF.

The chain recombines TRBV5-1 with TRBJ2-1; TRBD1 might be the D (5 bases). The CDR3 is made up of 13 amino acids. The V end was cut by 0 bases, the J end by 16 bases, with 17 bases between. CDR1 and CDR2 (germline): SGHRS, YFSETQ. The CDR3: CASSLGAGKSPFF. In DNA form, the CDR3 reads TGCGCCAGCAGCTTGGGGGCAGGGAAATCCCCCTTCTTC.

The chain has TRBV25-1 and TRBJ2-2; no definite D call. Trimming shortened V by 7 bases and J by 5 bases, and 14 bases separated the two germline ends. Germline CDR1 reads MGHDK; CDR2 reads SYGVNS. This CDR3 region has 14 residues. CDR3 amino acids: CASTPPVDTGELFF. CDR3 nucleotides: TGTGCCAGCACCCCCCCTGTGGATACCGGGGAGCTGTTTTTT. Variable domain in full (rest from reference TRBV25-1 and TRBJ2-2): EADIYQTPRYLVIGTGKKITLECSQTMGHDKMYWYQQDPGMELHLIHYSYGVNSTEKGDLSSESTVSRIRTEHFPLTLESARPSHTSQYLCASTPPVDTGELFFGEGSRLTVL.

This clone was counted once. This chain joins TRBV9 and TRBJ2-3; 12 bases are a match to TRBD2. Germline V gene lookup returns CDR1 SGDLS and CDR2 YYNGEE. The CDR3 contains 17 residues. V dropped 4 bases and J dropped 7; count of bases not matched to a gene: 13. CDR3 protein: CASSQGLAGDQLNTQYF. Written as DNA, the CDR3 is TGTGCCAGCAGCCAGGGACTAGCGGGCGACCAACTCAATACGCAGTATTTT.

The V and J genes are TRBV9 and TRBJ2-3; weak D call: TRBD2 (6 bases). The ends were cut back, 0 bases at V and 2 bases at J, with 10 bases in the middle. CDR3 size: 15 residues. CDR1 and CDR2 from the germline V gene are SGDLS and YYNGEE. CDR3: CASSVVSGPTDTQYF. CDR3 sequence (DNA): TGTGCCAGCAGCGTAGTAAGCGGGCCCACAGATACGCAGTATTTT.

V and J are TRBV18 and TRBJ1-5, with a weak D call TRBD1 (6 bases). Germline V CDR1 and CDR2: KGHSH, LQKENI. The CDR3 is 14 amino acids. The V gene lost 5 bases and the J gene lost 5 bases, with 13 bases spanning the gap. The CDR3 protein is CASSNTGRDQPQHF. DNA of the CDR3: TGTGCCAGCTCAAATACAGGGAGGGATCAGCCCCAGCATTTT.

The genes are TRBV19 and TRBJ1-6; 7 bases are a match to TRBD1. Germline V gene sequence: CDR1 LNHDA, CDR2 SQIVND (reference sequence). The CDR3 contains 15 residues. V was pared by 5 bases and J by 8 bases, with 9 bases of the junction left unmatched. The CDR3 protein is CASSPTGQGDSPLHF. DNA for the CDR3: TGTGCCAGTAGTCCCACTGGGCAGGGGGATTCACCCCTCCACTTT. Full variable domain (remainder filled in from reference TRBV19 and TRBJ1-6): DGGITQSPKYLFRKEGQNVTLSCEQNLNHDAMYWYRQDPGQGLRLIYYSQIVNDFQKGDIAEGYSVSREKKESFPLTVTSAQKNPTAFYLCASSPTGQGDSPLHFGNGTRLTVT.